Listed below are T cell receptor beta chains from one sample, sequenced in a study of human T cells and chemical hapten exposure. TCRdb itself ran the RACE reads through MiXCR, one entry per CDR3 protein. The sample yields 300,000 to 400,000 distinct CDR3 sequences, roughly 4.6% seen once. The sample in question was whole blood, obtained in connection with sensitization to the hapten diphenylcyclopropenone (DPC). These receptor sequences come from a woman aged 50 to 65 with alopecia areata. Some clones in this sample may be carry-over from other donors' samples. Each CDR3 is given with its conserved first and last residue. A D gene is named only where the DNA matches it firmly. Where a row states a size, it is once, few, many or the class of an expanded clone; other rows omit it.

many,.,TRBV7-9,TRBJ1-1,CASSLAHSGTGWENTEAFF,TGTGCCAGCAGCTTAGCCCACTCCGGGACGGGCTGGGAGAACACTGAAGCTTTCTTT
many,.,TRBV15,TRBJ1-4,CATSPGPGGKLFF,TGTGCCACCAGTCCCGGTCCTGGCGGAAAACTGTTTTTT
many,TRBD2,TRBV5-4,TRBJ2-7,CASSFPTGTSGGDEQYF,TGTGCCAGCAGCTTCCCTACCGGGACTAGCGGGGGGGACGAGCAGTACTTC
many,.,TRBV4-2,TRBJ1-5,CASSQDRQGSQPQHF,TGTGCCAGCAGCCAAGATAGGCAGGGTTCTCAGCCCCAGCATTTT
few,.,TRBV9,TRBJ1-6,CASSVGTEGYSPLHF,TGTGCCAGCAGCGTAGGGACAGAGGGGTATTCACCCCTCCACTTT
many,.,TRBV11-2,TRBJ2-7,CASSLTPYRVGSYEQYF,TGTGCCAGCAGCCTCACCCCATACAGGGTAGGCTCCTACGAGCAGTACTTC
many,.,TRBV12-3/TRBV12-4,TRBJ1-5,CASSSPPDQPQHF,TGTGCCAGCAGTTCCCCTCCCGATCAGCCCCAGCATTTT
.,.,TRBV18,TRBJ1-5,CASSPNREGNQPQHF,TGTGCCAGCTCACCGAACAGGGAGGGCAATCAGCCCCAGCATTTT
.,.,TRBV7-9,TRBJ2-7,CASSSPKGITYEQYF,TGTGCCAGCAGCTCCCCTAAGGGGATTACCTACGAGCAGTACTTC
.,.,TRBV18,TRBJ1-3,CASSPLEVLGGNTIYF,TGTGCCAGCTCACCACTGGAGGTTTTGGGTGGAAACACCATATATTTT
many,TRBD2,TRBV28,TRBJ2-3,CASSTPSGRKTDTQYF,TGTGCCAGCAGTACCCCCAGCGGGAGGAAAACAGATACGCAGTATTTT
few,TRBD2,TRBV3-1,TRBJ2-3,CASSHPGTTPGGGDTQYF,TGTGCCAGCAGCCATCCTGGTACCACACCGGGAGGCGGCGATACGCAGTATTTT
many,TRBD1,TRBV13,TRBJ2-3,CASSLEAGGFTDTQYF,TGTGCCAGCAGCTTAGAGGCAGGGGGCTTCACAGATACGCAGTATTTT
.,TRBD1,TRBV5-1,TRBJ2-6,CASSLGQGTSGANVLTF,TGCGCCAGCAGCTTAGGACAGGGGACGTCTGGGGCCAACGTCCTGACTTTC
.,.,TRBV6-5,TRBJ1-5,CASSPQVSNQPQHF,TGTGCCAGCAGCCCACAGGTCAGCAATCAGCCCCAGCATTTT
many,TRBD1,TRBV7-6,TRBJ2-6,CASSVRDRGSGANVLTF,TGTGCCAGCAGCGTAAGGGACAGGGGCTCTGGGGCCAACGTCCTGACTTTC
many,.,TRBV5-5,TRBJ1-2,CASTVDTYYGYTF,TGTGCCAGCACCGTGGACACTTACTATGGCTACACCTTC
few,.,TRBV6-1,TRBJ1-4,CGTRGTTNEKLFF,TGTGGGACTCGGGGCACTACTAATGAAAAACTGTTTTTT
many,TRBD2,TRBV5-1,TRBJ2-3,CASSLLGGGGATDTQYF,TGCGCCAGCAGCTTGTTAGGCGGCGGGGGGGCCACAGATACGCAGTATTTT
many,.,TRBV11-2,TRBJ2-3,CASNLGGTDTQYF,TGTGCCAGCAATCTGGGGGGCACAGATACGCAGTATTTT
.,.,TRBV7-9,TRBJ2-3,CASSLSKTDTQYF,TGTGCCAGCAGCTTGTCTAAGACAGATACGCAGTATTTT
many,.,TRBV12-3/TRBV12-4,TRBJ2-2,CASYRDTGELFF,TGTGCCAGCTATAGAGACACCGGGGAGCTGTTTTTT
many,TRBD2,TRBV12-5,TRBJ2-3,CASGLGTPGTSGTDTQYF,TGTGCTAGTGGTTTGGGGACCCCCGGGACTAGCGGCACAGATACGCAGTATTTT
many,.,TRBV7-9,TRBJ1-1,CASSSQGNTEAFF,TGTGCCAGCAGCTCCCAGGGGAACACTGAAGCTTTCTTT
many,.,TRBV29-1,TRBJ2-5,CSADGGQETQYF,TGCAGCGCGGACGGAGGACAAGAGACCCAGTACTTC
.,.,TRBV29-1,TRBJ1-5,CSVAGTGRDQPQHF,TGCAGCGTGGCTGGGACCGGTCGGGATCAGCCCCAGCATTTT